This T cell receptor beta chain was recovered during a study of cytomegalovirus exposure and HLA in healthy donors. The PCR ran on 60 Vbeta and 13 Jbeta primers. The data were produced by immunoSEQ multiplex PCR, yet TCRdb's version contains in-frame clones alone and is incomplete. This table holds more than 50,000 clones, more than 70% found once. Trimming stripped 6 bases from V and 6 bases from J, with 11 bases between. CDR1 and CDR2 (germline): MNHEY, SVGAGI. This CDR3 region has 12 residues. The sample consisted of PBMCs. The receptor comes from a man aged 45-65 years in good health and CMV-seropositive. This chain joins TRBV6-5 and TRBJ1-1; tentative D call: TRBD1 (5 bases). CDR3 loop: CASSTPGPEAFF. The CDR3 DNA reads TGTGCCAGCAGCACCCCAGGGCCTGAAGCTTTCTTT.